The entry that follows covers one T cell receptor beta chain sequence. This clonotype was found many times. The target of this receptor is not known. The record has no base qualities; no much larger clone is one base away. Set within a cohort of healthcare workers in London, UK, this nested case-control study involved weekly PCR testing of nasopharyngeal swabs along with blood sampling. Healthcare workers were enrolled in the week of the UK lockdown, from 23 to 31 March 2020, and were followed every week for up to roughly 16 weeks. V is trimmed back by 1 base and J by 9 bases, and the junction contains 9 bases that no gene match accounts for. The CDR3, from cysteine to phenylalanine, totals 14 residues. The only DNA kept is the CDR3, 42 bases in frame from the first base. Based on the germline V gene, the CDR1 and CDR2 sequences are SGHTA and FQGNSA. Library prep was done by 5' RACE. The listed sequencing device is NextSeq 500. Unique molecular identifiers were attached to individual cDNA molecules in the TCR library protocol so that sequencing error and PCR bias could be corrected. Both TCR alpha and beta chains were sequenced, and tight co-correlation was observed between alpha and beta sequence abundances in each sample. As for how the authors treated the data: Decombinator V4 was used to annotate TCR sequences for V gene, J gene and CDR3. TCRs were defined as expanded if a significant change between any two time points was detected under a Poisson model with p below 0.0001. TCR abundances were normalised to the total number of TCRs sequenced per sample and expressed as counts per million. TRAV1-2 paired with TRAJ12, TRAJ20 or TRAJ33 defined MAIT TCRs, while TRAV10 paired with TRAJ18 defined iNKT TCRs. VDJdb, accessed on 1 November 2021, was searched for TCRs annotated for CMV, EBV and SARS-CoV-2, and TCRs annotated for more than one antigen were excluded. TCRdb took the public reads, trimmed them with fastp at Q25, ran MiXCR for clone calling and kept in-frame beta chains. Identical CDR3 proteins give one entry, which carries the most common genes and DNA. TCRdb assigned the V and J calls; the authors' analysis was not used. In this sample the table shows about 34,000 distinct CDR3 sequences, 5.5% to 7.5% of which occur a single time. Approximately 6.9% of the sample is taken by the ten largest.

This record comes from a study of early T cells in non-severe SARS-CoV-2 infection (dated by TCRdb to the early 2020s). Broadly, across the study: Bulk RNA from unsorted whole blood was used for TCR sequencing, so alpha and beta chains could not be paired.

Summary of the overall study and its limitations: VDJdb matching was skewed toward anti-spike CD8 responses, so virus-specific expansions were likely underestimated and private and CD4 specificities were missed.

The sequence links TRBV7-2 to TRBJ2-7, with 7 central nucleotides matching TRBD1. The sequence came from an adult who was a healthcare worker with PCR-confirmed SARS-CoV-2 infection or an uninfected control (not recorded which). Input material: whole blood. DNA sequence: TGTGCCAGCAGCTTAGGAGGGGGACAGTTAGGGCAGTACTTC. Translated, it gives CASSLGGGQLGQYF. With all but the CDR3 taken from the reference TRBV7-2 and TRBJ2-7 genes, the full variable domain is: GAGVSQSPSNKVTEKGKDVELRCDPISGHTALYWYRQSLGQGLEFLIYFQGNSAPDKSGLPSDRFSAERTGGSVSTLTIQRTQQEDSAVYLCASSLGGGQLGQYFGPGTRLTVT.